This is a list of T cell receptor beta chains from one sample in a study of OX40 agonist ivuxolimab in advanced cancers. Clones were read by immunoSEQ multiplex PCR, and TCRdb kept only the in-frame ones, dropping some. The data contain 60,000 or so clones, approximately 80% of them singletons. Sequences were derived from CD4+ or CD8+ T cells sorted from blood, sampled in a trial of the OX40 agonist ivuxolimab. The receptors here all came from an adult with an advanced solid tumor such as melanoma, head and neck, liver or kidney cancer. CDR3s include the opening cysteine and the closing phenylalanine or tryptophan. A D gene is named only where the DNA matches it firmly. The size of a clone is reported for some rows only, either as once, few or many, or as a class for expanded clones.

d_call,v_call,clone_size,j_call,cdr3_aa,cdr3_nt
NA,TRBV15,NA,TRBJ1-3,CATSRDHQGNTIYF,TGTGCCACCAGCAGAGATCACCAGGGGAACACCATATATTTT
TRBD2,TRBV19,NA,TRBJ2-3,CASSIGSRLAGGTDTQYF,TGTGCCAGTAGTATTGGGAGCCGACTAGCGGGGGGCACAGATACGCAGTATTTT
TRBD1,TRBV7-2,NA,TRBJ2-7,CASSLAPTGTYEQYF,TGTGCCAGCAGCTTAGCGCCGACAGGGACCTACGAGCAGTACTTC
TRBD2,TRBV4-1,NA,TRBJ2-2,CASSQISGGDTGELFF,TGCGCCAGCAGCCAAATTAGCGGGGGAGACACCGGGGAGCTGTTTTTT
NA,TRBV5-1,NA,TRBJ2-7,CASSLGQGLIYEQYF,TGCGCCAGCAGCTTGGGACAGGGACTTATTTACGAGCAGTACTTC
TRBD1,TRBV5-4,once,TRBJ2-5,CASNRQGETQYF,TGTGCCAGCAATAGACAGGGAGAGACCCAGTACTTC
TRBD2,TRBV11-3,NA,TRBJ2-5,CASSLGGEETQYF,TGTGCCAGCAGCTTGGGGGGGGAAGAGACCCAGTACTTC
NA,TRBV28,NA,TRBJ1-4,CASSPGFATNEKLFF,TGTGCCAGCAGTCCAGGGTTTGCAACTAATGAAAAACTGTTTTTT
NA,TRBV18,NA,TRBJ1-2,CASSPPLQVYGYTF,TGTGCCAGCTCACCACCGCTCCAGGTCTATGGCTACACCTTC
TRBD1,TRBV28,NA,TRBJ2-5,CASRQQGLDETQYF,TGTGCCAGCAGGCAACAGGGGTTGGACGAGACCCAGTACTTC
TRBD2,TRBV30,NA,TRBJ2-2,CAWSLAGGGGELFF,TGTGCCTGGAGCCTAGCGGGGGGAGGCGGGGAGCTGTTTTTT
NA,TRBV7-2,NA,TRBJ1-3,CASSPGSGNTIYF,TGTGCCAGCAGCCCGGGCTCTGGAAACACCATATATTTT
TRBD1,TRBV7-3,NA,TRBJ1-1,CASSPQGETEAFF,TGTGCCAGCAGCCCCCAGGGGGAGACTGAAGCTTTCTTT
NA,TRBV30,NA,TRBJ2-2,CAWSFSGPGELFF,TGTGCCTGGAGTTTCAGCGGACCCGGGGAGCTGTTTTTT
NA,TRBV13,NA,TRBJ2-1,CASSPRGAGNEQFF,TGTGCCAGCAGCCCTAGGGGGGCGGGCAATGAGCAGTTCTTC
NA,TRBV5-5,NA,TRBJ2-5,CASSLPRQATQETQYF,TGTGCCAGCAGCCTCCCCAGACAGGCGACCCAAGAGACCCAGTACTTC
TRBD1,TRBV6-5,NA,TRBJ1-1,CASSLTGGRTEAFF,TGTGCCAGCAGCCTTACAGGGGGCCGGACTGAAGCTTTCTTT
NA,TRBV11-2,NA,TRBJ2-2,CASSPRSRGELFF,TGTGCCAGCAGCCCCCGGTCGCGCGGGGAGCTGTTTTTT
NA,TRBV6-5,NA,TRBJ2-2,CASRPAGKTGELFF,TGTGCCAGCAGACCGGCAGGGAAGACCGGGGAGCTGTTTTTT
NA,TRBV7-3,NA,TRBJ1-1,CASSPGLNTEAFF,TGTGCCAGCAGCCCCGGCCTGAACACTGAAGCTTTCTTT
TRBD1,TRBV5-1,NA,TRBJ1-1,CASSWGQAKDTEAFF,TGCGCCAGCAGCTGGGGACAGGCTAAGGACACTGAAGCTTTCTTT
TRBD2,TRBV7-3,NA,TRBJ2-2,CASSLWAGTSGSTGELFF,TGTGCCAGCAGCTTATGGGCCGGGACTAGCGGGAGCACCGGGGAGCTGTTTTTT
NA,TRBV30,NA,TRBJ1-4,CALETLNEKLFF,TGTGCCTTGGAGACCCTTAATGAAAAACTGTTTTTT
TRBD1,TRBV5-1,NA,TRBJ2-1,CASSLDRANEQFF,TGCGCCAGCAGTTTAGACAGGGCAAATGAGCAGTTCTTC
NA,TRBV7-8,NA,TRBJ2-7,CASSLFLGVTSYEQYF,TGTGCCAGCAGCTTATTTCTAGGAGTCACATCATACGAGCAGTACTTC
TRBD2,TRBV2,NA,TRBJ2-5,CASIAGTSGGYRMETQYF,TGTGCCAGCATCGCCGGGACTAGCGGGGGGTATCGAATGGAGACCCAGTACTTC
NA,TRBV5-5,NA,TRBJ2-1,CASSLQVGRGDEQFF,TGTGCCAGCAGCTTACAGGTGGGCCGCGGGGATGAGCAGTTCTTC
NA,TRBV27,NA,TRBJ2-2,CASSLSGTGELFF,TGTGCCAGCAGTTTATCGGGCACCGGGGAGCTGTTTTTT
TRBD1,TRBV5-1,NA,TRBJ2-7,CASSLAGTGGSSSYEQYF,TGCGCCAGCAGCTTGGCGGGGACAGGGGGCTCCAGCTCCTACGAGCAGTACTTC
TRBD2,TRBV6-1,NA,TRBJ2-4,CASRGPFLAGNIQYF,TGTGCCAGCAGGGGCCCTTTTCTAGCGGGAAACATTCAGTACTTC
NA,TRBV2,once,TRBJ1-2,CASRKDVSNYGYTF,TGTGCCAGCCGAAAGGACGTCTCTAACTATGGCTACACCTTC
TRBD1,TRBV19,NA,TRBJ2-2,CASRDTGGTGELFF,TGTGCCAGTAGGGATACAGGGGGCACCGGGGAGCTGTTTTTT
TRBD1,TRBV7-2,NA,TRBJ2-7,CASSKDRDRAYEQYF,TGTGCCAGCAGCAAAGACCGGGACAGGGCCTACGAGCAGTACTTC
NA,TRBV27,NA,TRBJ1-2,CASRKTADYGYTF,TGTGCCAGCAGAAAGACAGCCGACTATGGCTACACCTTC
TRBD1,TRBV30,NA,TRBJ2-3,CAWRQGLADTQYF,TGTGCCTGGCGACAGGGTTTAGCAGATACACAGTATTTT
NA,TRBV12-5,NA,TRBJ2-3,CASGLYGTYGPDTQYF,TGTGCTAGTGGTTTGTATGGGACTTACGGGCCAGATACGCAGTATTTT
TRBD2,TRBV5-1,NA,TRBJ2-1,CASSLVPLAGNEQFF,TGCGCCAGCAGCTTGGTGCCTCTAGCGGGCAATGAGCAGTTCTTC
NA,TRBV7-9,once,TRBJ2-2,CASSLVGAPNTGELFF,TGTGCCAGCAGCTTAGTTGGGGCTCCGAACACCGGGGAGCTGTTTTTT
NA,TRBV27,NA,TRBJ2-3,CASSLRLGRDTQYF,TGTGCCAGCAGTCTTCGACTGGGACGAGATACGCAGTATTTT
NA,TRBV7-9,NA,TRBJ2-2,CASSPRPGRQDYRAGELFF,TGTGCCAGCAGCCCGAGACCGGGACGGCAAGATTACAGAGCCGGGGAGCTGTTTTTT
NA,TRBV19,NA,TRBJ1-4,CASSRLDRTQGNEKLFF,TGTGCCAGTAGTAGACTCGACCGGACGCAAGGGAATGAAAAACTGTTTTTT
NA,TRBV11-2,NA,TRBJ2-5,CASSQRPVQETQYF,TGTGCCAGCAGCCAGAGACCCGTCCAAGAGACCCAGTACTTC
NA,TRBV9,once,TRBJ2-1,CASSRRDGSYNEQFF,TGTGCCAGCAGTAGGCGGGACGGGTCTTACAATGAGCAGTTCTTC
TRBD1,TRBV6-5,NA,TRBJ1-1,CASSYQGALGTEAFF,TGTGCCAGCAGTTACCAGGGGGCGCTGGGGACTGAAGCTTTCTTT
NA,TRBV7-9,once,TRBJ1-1,CASSRPGGASTEAFF,TGTGCCAGCAGCCGTCCCGGGGGGGCGAGCACTGAAGCTTTCTTT
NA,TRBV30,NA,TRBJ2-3,CAWSFSKNTQYF,TGTGCCTGGAGTTTTAGCAAAAATACGCAGTATTTT
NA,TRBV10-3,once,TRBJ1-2,CAPRKCVVYGYTF,TGTGCCCCTCGTAAGTGCGTCGTCTATGGCTACACCTTC